Presented here are 9 T cell receptor beta chains from one specimen sequenced in a study of OX40 agonist ivuxolimab in advanced cancers. Data came from immunoSEQ multiplex PCR; TCRdb stores just in-frame clones and leaves some out. The table includes over 70,000 clones, about 82% detected once. This specimen was CD4+ or CD8+ T cells sorted from blood, taken in a trial of the OX40 agonist ivuxolimab. Source of these receptors: an adult with an advanced solid tumor such as melanoma, head and neck, liver or kidney cancer.

This sequence joins TRBV19 and TRBJ1-5, with 8 positions matching TRBD1. The V gene's germline CDR1 is LNHDA and CDR2 SQIVND (reference sequence). The CDR3 length is 14 residues. J was trimmed by 6 bases and V by 3 bases; bases with no gene match: 4. The CDR3 region is CASSINRGGQPQHF. DNA for the CDR3: TGTGCCAGTAGTATTAACAGGGGGGGTCAGCCCCAGCATTTT. The full variable domain, rest sourced from reference TRBV19 and TRBJ1-5, is DGGITQSPKYLFRKEGQNVTLSCEQNLNHDAMYWYRQDPGQGLRLIYYSQIVNDFQKGDIAEGYSVSREKKESFPLTVTSAQKNPTAFYLCASSINRGGQPQHFGDGTRLSIL.

The J gene is TRBJ1-2, the V gene TRBV19; no clear D gene. There are 13 residues in the CDR3. Germline lookup yields CDR1 LNHDA and CDR2 SQIVND (reference sequence). The germline V and J ends were trimmed by 8 bases and 4 bases, with 14 bases remaining between them. The CDR3 DNA follows: TGTGCCAGTTCTTATGCCCGAGCCTATGGCTACACCTTC. Its protein product is CASSYARAYGYTF.

The chain carries TRBV7-2 and TRBJ1-5, with D possibly being TRBD1 (6 bases). Germline CDR1 and CDR2: SGHTA and FQGNSA. Trimming left V 3 bases short and J 4 bases short, with 7 bases between. The CDR3 loop spans 13 amino acids. For the CDR3, the DNA is TGTGCCAGCAGCTTCCAGGGGAATCAGCCCCAGCATTTT. It translates to CASSFQGNQPQHF.

This clone was seen a handful of times. This chain joins TRBV5-1 and TRBJ1-4, with D uncertain. V was shortened by 2 bases and J by 3 bases, with 11 bases between the two germline ends. CDR3 length: 15 amino acids. CDR1 SGHRS and CDR2 YFSETQ come from the germline V gene. The CDR3 protein is CASSLIPGANEKLFF. The DNA for the CDR3 is TGCGCCAGCAGCTTAATCCCAGGAGCTAATGAAAAACTGTTTTTT.

The chain couples TRBV6-5 to TRBJ1-6; 9 nucleotides match TRBD1. V lost 6 bases and J lost 8; bases outside the gene matches: 5. The CDR3 is made up of 14 amino acids. Looked up from germline, CDR1 is MNHEY and CDR2 is SVGAGI. The CDR3 coding sequence is TGTGCCAGCAGCCCGGGACAGGGCTATTCACCCCTCCACTTT. Its protein is CASSPGQGYSPLHF.

This clone has only one observation. The CDR3 DNA reads TGCGCCAGCAGTCAGGTGGGCATCACTGAAGCTTTCTTT. Translation gives CASSQVGITEAFF. V is TRBV4-1 and J is TRBJ1-1; D gene uncertain. The CDR3 is 13 residues long. V dropped 6 bases and J dropped 4 bases, with 12 bases sitting between them. Looked up from germline, CDR1 is MGHRA and CDR2 is YSYEKL.

The genes are TRBV6-6 and TRBJ1-4, with D possibly being TRBD1 (6 bases). Deletions cut 6 bases from V and 0 bases from J, with 11 bases between. The CDR3 sequence is 15 residues long. Germline lookup yields CDR1 MNHNY and CDR2 SVGAGI (reference sequence). The CDR3 DNA is TGTGCCAGCAGGGGGACAAGTCCAACTAATGAAAAACTGTTTTTT. Translated: CASRGTSPTNEKLFF.

The V and J genes are TRBV27 and TRBJ2-1, with 7 nucleotides matching TRBD2. This CDR3 comprises 15 residues. CDR1 is MNHEY and CDR2 is SMNVEV in the germline V gene (reference sequence). V lost 3 bases and J lost 5; bases outside the gene matches: 7. This CDR3 reads CASSFLGGTNNEQFF. DNA for the CDR3: TGTGCCAGCAGTTTCCTGGGGGGGACCAACAATGAGCAGTTCTTC.

V usage is TRBV7-3 and J usage is TRBJ1-1, with D perhaps TRBD1 (6 bases). The CDR3 covers 15 residues. Germline V gene sequence: CDR1 SGHTA, CDR2 FQGTGA. Trimming pared 5 bases from V and 0 bases from J, leaving 13 bases between. The chain's CDR3 is CASSAGQSMNTEAFF. The DNA of the CDR3 is TGTGCCAGCAGCGCCGGACAGAGCATGAACACTGAAGCTTTCTTT.